This T cell receptor beta chain is drawn from a study of blood T cell repertoires in COVID-19 (TCRdb year 2020). Study-wide context: Samples covering the acute and convalescent phases of COVID-19 were provided by collaborators in the United States, Italy and Spain. The material from the prospective study consisted of cDNA or gDNA derived from T cells, B-cell-depleted T cells, or PBMCs. Subjects who had been exposed to COVID-19, were actively infected with it, or had recovered from it provided the deeply sampled blood TCRbeta repertoires that made up the dataset. A freely available public database, intended as a resource for researchers studying the immune response to SARS-CoV-2, is where the repertoires were released. The samples were drawn from the first 160 participants of the ongoing ImmuneRACE study and from 1,254 subjects provided by 6 global collaborators. The sample metadata nearly always contained a de-identified subject ID, COVID-19 status, age in years and sex. HLA class I and class II types, where available, came from metadata supplied by the sample provider rather than from assay-based typing. Summary of the overall study and its limitations: Clinical and demographic metadata were provided uncurated, with the amount varying by source and participant.

The CDR3 holds 14 amino acids from the cysteine to the phenylalanine. Only the CDR3 DNA stays, 42 bases, in frame from base 1. Trimming takes 8 bases from V and 6 bases from J, and the germline ends sit 17 bases apart. TCRbeta CDR3 regions were amplified from genomic DNA using the immunoSEQ Assay, a bias-controlled multiplex PCR. Processing in the source paper ran as follows. Nucleated cell counts per sample were estimated from amplification of reference gene primers within the assay. To quantify the absolute abundance of each unique TCRbeta CDR3 rearrangement, sequence reads were collapsed and filtered. For each sample, productive Simpson clonality was calculated as the square root of Simpson's diversity index over productive rearrangements. This is the immuneACCESS table as TCRdb keeps it, with only in-frame sequences that have V and J called. A part of the clones is gone; compared with another copy, unresolved V genes explain less than half, and the rest is unexplained. The D gene and trimming were derived from the DNA, and the V and J assignments and clone size from that table. Recorded for this sample are approximately 100,000 clones; nearly 90% of them occurred a single time. The top ten clonotypes cover under 7% of the sample.

Each collaborating institution followed its own protocols to collect whole blood in K2EDTA tubes. For TCRbeta analysis, collaborators shipped samples in one of three forms: frozen whole blood, isolated PBMCs, or DNA extracted from either of those sample types. As regards this clone: What this receptor recognizes is not known. No base qualities exist here, and no much larger clone lies one base off it.

The chain is assembled from TRBV6-7 and TRBJ1-5, and TRBD1 may be the D gene, going by 5 matching bases. TRBV6-7 is filed as an ORF, its function uncertain. This TCR was recovered from a woman aged 60-75 years with acute or convalescent COVID-19. Sequencing was performed on peripheral blood. The CDR3 protein sequence reads: CASSSGGEVQPQHF. The bases are TGTGCCAGCTCGAGTGGGGGGGAGGTTCAGCCCCAGCATTTT.